This TCR beta chain was sequenced during a study of neurological immune-mediated disorders. The time point here: longitudinal time-point 3. Volunteers from a blood bank in Maryland, USA, constituted the healthy controls. Unsorted libraries were derived from 2 million PBMCs stored at -80 C. By 5'RACE with 10-nucleotide random UMIs, the cDNA was made. Sequencing runs each generated in excess of 180 million TCR-beta sequences derived from 15-18 subjects. TCRdb analysed the 5' RACE reads with MiXCR anew, one entry per CDR3 protein. The table lists tens of thousands of distinct CDR3 sequences, approximately 8.4% of them singletons, with 1.5% to 2% in the top ten. This clonotype appeared many times. Germline V CDR1 and CDR2: KGHDR, SFDVKD. This CDR3 comprises 16 residues. The V end was cut by 4 bases, the J end by 0 bases, with 12 bases between.

The sequencing input was PBMCs. This chain connects TRBV24-1 to TRBJ1-5; D is ambiguous. The origin of this receptor is a woman aged 40-49 years in good health. The CDR3 sequence: CATSDSGRSSNQPQHF. The CDR3 DNA reads TGTGCCACCAGTGACTCTGGACGGTCTAGCAATCAGCCCCAGCATTTT.